This passage covers 23 T cell receptor beta chains from one sample sequenced in a study of low-dose radiotherapy and immunotherapy resistance in tumors. Primers used for first-strand cDNA, a TRAV- and TRBV-specific set, covered both alpha and beta chains. The TCRs were subjected to amplification over approximately 20 PCR cycles employing a constant-region primer in conjunction with a V-primer adapter. MiXCR, run by TCRdb on the reads, gives a single entry per CDR3 protein. The sample contains under 10,000 distinct CDR3 sequences, around 60% of which appear only once. The receptors were gathered from a human donor with advanced metastatic prostate, ovarian, gallbladder or colorectal cancer (not recorded which). This table probably holds off-target reads from a library built for another chain.

The V call is TRBV7-2, the J call TRBJ1-1; a possible D gene is TRBD1 (6 bases). Germline values: CDR1 SGHTA, CDR2 FQGNSA. Deletions cut 3 bases from V and 1 base from J, with 15 bases between. This CDR3 spans 16 amino acids. The CDR3 protein is CASSFVGGQANTEAFF. The CDR3, as DNA: TGTGCCAGCAGCTTCGTGGGGGGCCAGGCGAACACTGAAGCTTTCTTT. The variable domain in full, with the rest retrieved from reference TRBV7-2 and TRBJ1-1, is GAGVSQSPSNKVTEKGKDVELRCDPISGHTALYWYRQSLGQGLEFLIYFQGNSAPDKSGLPSDRFSAERTGGSVSTLTIQRTQQEDSAVYLCASSFVGGQANTEAFFGQGTRLTVV.

The rearrangement uses TRBV28 and TRBJ1-4; 9 bases map to TRBD1. The junction had 11 bases not matched to a gene; V was cut back by 5 bases and J by 7 bases. CDR1 is MDHEN, CDR2 SYDVKM, per germline. This CDR3 contains 16 residues. The CDR3 DNA follows: TGTGCCAGCAGTAACCCTCCGGGACAGGGCGGTGAAAAACTGTTTTTT. Translation: CASSNPPGQGGEKLFF.

The chain is built from TRBV5-1 and TRBJ2-2; D call uncertain. CDR3 length equals 15 residues. Trimming left V 5 bases short and J 5 bases short, with 16 bases between. Germline assignment: CDR1 SGHRS and CDR2 YFSETQ. The CDR3 DNA is TGCGCCAGCAGGACGGAGAACAGTGGGACCGGGGAGCTGTTTTTT. Translation: CASRTENSGTGELFF.

The chain uses TRBV19 and TRBJ2-5, with D possibly being TRBD2 (6 bases). The CDR3 is made up of 13 amino acids. Germline V gives CDR1 LNHDA, CDR2 SQIVND (reference sequence). V lost 3 bases and J lost 4, with 9 bases in between. In nucleotides, the CDR3 is TGTGCCAGTAGTATTCTAGCGCGAGAGACCCAGTACTTC. This sequence encodes CASSILARETQYF.

V is TRBV5-4 and J is TRBJ2-1, with D hard to call. V lost 0 bases and J 4 bases, leaving 11 bases between the germline ends. CDR1 is SGHNT and CDR2 is YYREEE in the germline V gene (reference sequence). This CDR3 comprises 15 residues. In nucleotides, the CDR3 is TGTGCCAGCAGCTTGGACAGTCATACTTACAATGAGCAGTTCTTC. Translation gives CASSLDSHTYNEQFF.

The chain recombines TRBV10-3 with TRBJ2-7; the D is unclear. Germline loops: CDR1 ENHRY, CDR2 SYGVKD. The ends were cut back, 2 bases at V and 3 bases at J, with 5 bases in the middle. This CDR3 comprises 12 residues. The CDR3 DNA sequence: TGTGCCATCAGTGAGGGCGTCTACGAGCAGTACTTC. Its protein is CAISEGVYEQYF.

This clonotype was recorded once. This chain links TRBV12-3 or TRBV12-4 with TRBJ2-2; D gene ambiguous. This CDR3 is built from 15 residues. V was clipped by 3 bases and J by 0 bases, with 8 bases between them. The CDR3 DNA reads TGTGCCAGCAGTTTCTTTATATCGAACACCGGGGAGCTGTTTTTT. As protein: CASSFFISNTGELFF.

This clonotype was observed once. This sequence joins TRBV7-2 and TRBJ2-7; D gene ambiguous. This CDR3 region has 11 residues. Germline CDR1 is SGHTA and CDR2 is FQGNSA. Trimming pared 5 bases from V and 3 bases from J, leaving 5 bases between. For the CDR3, the DNA is TGTGCCAGCAGCCAACTCTACGAGCAGTACTTC. This sequence encodes CASSQLYEQYF.

This clonotype was recorded only once. The chain recombines TRBV2 with TRBJ1-2; 8 bases agree with TRBD1. The trim removed 7 bases at V and 7 bases at J, leaving 5 bases unmatched. CDR3 length: 12 residues. CDR1 is SNHLY and CDR2 is FYNNEI in the germline V gene. The CDR3 region is CASTLDRAGYTF. The DNA of the CDR3 is TGTGCCAGCACTTTGGACAGGGCTGGCTACACCTTC.

The chain carries TRBV2 and TRBJ1-5, with TRBD1 matching over 8 bases. V dropped 6 bases and J dropped 7; count of bases not matched to a gene: 8. Germline CDR1 and CDR2: SNHLY and FYNNEI. This CDR3 is built from 14 residues. CDR3 bases: TGTGCCAGCAGGGGGGACAGGAAATTGCAGCCCCAGCATTTT. Translation: CASRGDRKLQPQHF.

This clonotype was seen a handful of times. The chain links TRBV6-2 or TRBV6-3 to TRBJ1-5; D gene ambiguous. The CDR3 consists of 13 residues. In germline, CDR1 is MNHEY, CDR2 SVGEGT. V was trimmed by 7 bases and J by 0 bases, leaving 7 bases between them. CDR3 residues: CASMTHSNQPQHF. The CDR3 DNA reads as TGTGCCAGCATGACACATAGCAATCAGCCCCAGCATTTT.

The CDR3 coding sequence is TGTGCCAGCAGCCAAGATAGAGACTTATCCTACAATGAGCAGTTCTTC. Its translation is CASSQDRDLSYNEQFF. The chain carries TRBV4-2 and TRBJ2-1, with D unclear. The CDR3 is 16 amino acids. The germline gives CDR1 LGHNA, CDR2 YNFKEQ. Trimming cost V 0 bases and J 1 base, with 10 bases left between them.

The rearrangement joins TRBV5-1 to TRBJ2-3, with TRBD1 identical over 9 bases. The ends lost 5 bases at V and 4 bases at J; junction bases unmatched: 8. Germline-derived CDR1 and CDR2 are SGHRS and YFSETQ. The CDR3 runs 15 residues. The CDR3 loop reads CASRVGQGSPDTQYF. In DNA form, the CDR3 reads TGCGCCAGCAGGGTGGGACAGGGAAGTCCAGATACGCAGTATTTT.

The chain uses TRBV28 and TRBJ2-3, with 8 bases lining up with TRBD2. Trimming removed 6 bases from V and 3 bases from J; junction bases left unmatched: 8. The CDR3 contains 15 residues. CDR1 and CDR2 from the germline V gene are MDHEN and SYDVKM. CDR3 protein: CASSNSGVWTDTQYF. Here the CDR3 DNA reads TGTGCCAGCAGCAATAGCGGGGTCTGGACAGATACGCAGTATTTT.

V is TRBV28 and J is TRBJ2-1; 10 bases align to TRBD2. The CDR3 spans 14 residues. Germline CDR1 is MDHEN and CDR2 is SYDVKM. V shed 7 bases, J shed 2 bases, and the junction held 2 bases outside the gene matches. Here the CDR3 reads CASTSGGAYNEQFF. The CDR3 nucleotides are TGTGCCAGCACAAGCGGGGGGGCCTACAATGAGCAGTTCTTC.

This clonotype was observed a few times. The chain recombines TRBV28 with TRBJ1-1; D gene unclear. CDR3 length: 16 residues. Trimming shortened V by 6 bases and J by 0 bases, and 17 bases separated the two germline ends. Germline CDR1 is MDHEN and CDR2 is SYDVKM. The CDR3 DNA follows: TGTGCCAGCAGCCCGCCGCCGATGTTAATGAACACTGAAGCTTTCTTT. As protein: CASSPPPMLMNTEAFF.

On this clonotype itself: Relative to the germline gene, one junction end is altered; a read error may explain this. The chain joins TRBV7-7 to TRBJ2-1, with 9 nucleotides matching TRBD2. CDR3 length: 16 amino acids. Germline CDR1 reads SSHAT; CDR2 reads FNYEAQ (reference sequence). The CDR3 DNA follows: TGTGCTAGCAGTCGATCGCTAGCGGGGCCCTACAATGAGCAGTTCTTC. This encodes CASSRSLAGPYNEQFF.

This chain joins TRBV20-1 and TRBJ2-7; either TRBD1 or TRBD2 may supply D (6 bases each). Trimming took 0 bases from V and 4 from J, leaving 16 bases between them. This CDR3 spans 15 amino acids. In germline, CDR1 is DFQATT, CDR2 SNEGSKA (reference sequence). The chain's CDR3 is CSARDIKRGTYEQYF. DNA for the CDR3: TGCAGTGCTAGAGATATCAAGAGGGGGACTTACGAGCAGTACTTC.

The V and J genes are TRBV12-3 or TRBV12-4 and TRBJ1-1; D unclear. The CDR3 runs 13 residues. Trimming took 6 bases from V and 0 from J, leaving 8 bases between them. CDR3: CASRARVNTEAFF. CDR3 DNA: TGTGCCAGCAGGGCCAGAGTGAACACTGAAGCTTTCTTT.

DNA for the CDR3: TGTGCCAGCAGTGGAAAGGGACAGGGTTTCCACGAGCAGTACTTC. Protein product: CASSGKGQGFHEQYF. The chain employs TRBV6-5 and TRBJ2-7; TRBD1 aligns across 9 bases. The CDR3 contains 15 residues. V was clipped by 5 bases and J by 5 bases; unmatched bases: 10. CDR1 and CDR2 from the germline V gene are MNHEY and SVGAGI.

The genes are TRBV28 and TRBJ2-7; D unresolved. The CDR3 sequence is 12 residues long. Trimming took 6 bases from V and 11 from J, leaving 17 bases between them. CDR1 and CDR2 (germline): MDHEN, SYDVKM. CDR3 protein: CASSTGPNVEYF. For the CDR3, the DNA is TGTGCCAGCAGCACTGGACCCAACGTGGAGTACTTC.

This clonotype was counted a single time. The chain links TRBV7-8 to TRBJ2-1; 7 bases are shared with TRBD2. The CDR3 loop spans 14 amino acids. Germline V lookup: CDR1 SGHVS, CDR2 FQNEAQ. Trimming took 0 bases from V and 14 from J; bases not matched to a gene: 10. The CDR3 reads CASSLAIDAGEEFF. The CDR3, as DNA: TGTGCCAGCAGCTTAGCGATCGATGCGGGAGAGGAGTTCTTC.

Here the CDR3 reads CASSATTGTGNQPQHF. For the CDR3, the DNA is TGTGCCAGCAGCGCGACCACAGGGACGGGGAATCAGCCCCAGCATTTT. V gene TRBV7-1 combines with J gene TRBJ1-5; D perhaps matches TRBD1 (6 bases). TRBV7-1 is labeled an ORF, and its function is uncertain. V dropped 5 bases and J dropped 4 bases, with 18 bases sitting between them. The CDR3 spans 16 residues.